This TCR beta chain originates from a study of T cell repertoires in cytomegalovirus infection (dated by TCRdb to about 2019). Notes on the research overall: Alongside well-studied HLA-B-restricted epitopes, the peptide stimulations were aimed at recently identified HLA-C-restricted CMV epitopes, whose presentation resists viral immunomodulation. Donor HLA type was relevant to the analysis, as public TCR beta signatures indicated carriage of CMV infection together with the matching HLA type. Findings and caveats that apply to the study as a whole: The ex vivo response was dominated by HLA-C-restricted CMV-specific TCR beta clonotypes, which also provided the single most frequent clonotype in two of eight donors. In both this cohort and an independent cohort of under 450 donors, the cumulative frequency of public TCR beta family members distinguished carriers of CMV infection plus the relevant HLA type.

This clonotype has a handful of counts. Its cognate antigen has yet to be identified. There are no base qualities to consult, and no much larger clone falls within one base. For sequencing, an Illumina HiSeq 1500 was employed. TCRdb cleaned the public reads at Q25 with fastp, built clones with MiXCR and kept in-frame beta chains. Every CDR3 protein is listed once, alongside the most common genes and DNA of its rows. The sample table contains some 920,000 distinct CDR3 sequences; only one count was recorded for roughly 31% of them. The ten largest account for 13% of the sample. Reading the label with the study, this specimen's treatment or condition is: in vitro stimulation with specific CMV peptide epitopes to enrich CMV-specific T cells. V is pruned by 0 bases and J by 7 bases, leaving 7 bases of the junction without a gene match. CDR1 and CDR2, looked up from the germline V gene, are MGHRA and YSYEKL. The CDR3 measures 15 amino acids from cysteine to phenylalanine. Only the CDR3 part of the read is kept: 45 bases, read in frame from the first base.

Recombination connected TRBV4-1 to TRBJ1-2; 8 bases in between match TRBD1. This sequence was found in a human donor in good health (CMV status not recorded). Some clones in this sample may be carry-over from other donors' samples. This material consisted of cultured CD8+ T cells from PBMCs, taken from culture after CMV antigen stimulation. The nucleotides are TGCGCCAGCAGCCAAGATGGGCAGGGGGCGAGTGGCTACACCTTC. Its amino acids are CASSQDGQGASGYTF.